This T cell receptor beta chain was captured by sequencing in a study of T-cell reconstitution after alpha-beta-depleted transplantation in children. TCRbeta library construction was performed incorporating unique molecular identifiers. TCRdb ran MiXCR on the PCR reads and lists one entry per CDR3 protein. The sample includes about 420,000 distinct CDR3 sequences, around 16% seen only once; the top ten take 29%. Findings and limits, study-wide: Alpha-beta T cells present about two months after transplant were reported to originate from several hundred expanded graft clones. The authors attributed T-cell counts and diversity one year after transplant mostly to newly produced T cells.

This clonotype was observed a handful of times. The antigen is not known. CDR3 length: 12 residues. Trimming pared 4 bases from V and 5 bases from J, leaving 5 bases between. This TCR was sampled from a boy less than two years old who had a stem cell transplant for Wiskott-Aldrich syndrome, so the T cells may come from the graft donor. This sequence joins TRBV12-3 or TRBV12-4 and TRBJ2-2; no firm D call. The sample was PBMCs, mostly from graft donor cells, taken 360 days after TCRalphabeta/CD19-depleted stem cell transplant. This chain's CDR3 is CASSYRTGELFF. The CDR3 DNA is TGTGCCAGCAGTTACCGTACCGGGGAGCTGTTTTTT.